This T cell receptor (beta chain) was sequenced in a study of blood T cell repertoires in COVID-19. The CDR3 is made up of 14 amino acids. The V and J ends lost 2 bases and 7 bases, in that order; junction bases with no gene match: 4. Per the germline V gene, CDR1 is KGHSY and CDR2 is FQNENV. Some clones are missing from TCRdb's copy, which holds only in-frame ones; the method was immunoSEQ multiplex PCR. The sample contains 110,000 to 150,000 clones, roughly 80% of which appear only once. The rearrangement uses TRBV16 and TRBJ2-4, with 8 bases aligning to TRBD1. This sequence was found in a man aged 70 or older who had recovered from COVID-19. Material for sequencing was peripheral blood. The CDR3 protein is CASSQDRGANIQYF. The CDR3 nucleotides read TGTGCCAGCAGCCAAGACAGGGGAGCGAACATTCAGTACTTC.